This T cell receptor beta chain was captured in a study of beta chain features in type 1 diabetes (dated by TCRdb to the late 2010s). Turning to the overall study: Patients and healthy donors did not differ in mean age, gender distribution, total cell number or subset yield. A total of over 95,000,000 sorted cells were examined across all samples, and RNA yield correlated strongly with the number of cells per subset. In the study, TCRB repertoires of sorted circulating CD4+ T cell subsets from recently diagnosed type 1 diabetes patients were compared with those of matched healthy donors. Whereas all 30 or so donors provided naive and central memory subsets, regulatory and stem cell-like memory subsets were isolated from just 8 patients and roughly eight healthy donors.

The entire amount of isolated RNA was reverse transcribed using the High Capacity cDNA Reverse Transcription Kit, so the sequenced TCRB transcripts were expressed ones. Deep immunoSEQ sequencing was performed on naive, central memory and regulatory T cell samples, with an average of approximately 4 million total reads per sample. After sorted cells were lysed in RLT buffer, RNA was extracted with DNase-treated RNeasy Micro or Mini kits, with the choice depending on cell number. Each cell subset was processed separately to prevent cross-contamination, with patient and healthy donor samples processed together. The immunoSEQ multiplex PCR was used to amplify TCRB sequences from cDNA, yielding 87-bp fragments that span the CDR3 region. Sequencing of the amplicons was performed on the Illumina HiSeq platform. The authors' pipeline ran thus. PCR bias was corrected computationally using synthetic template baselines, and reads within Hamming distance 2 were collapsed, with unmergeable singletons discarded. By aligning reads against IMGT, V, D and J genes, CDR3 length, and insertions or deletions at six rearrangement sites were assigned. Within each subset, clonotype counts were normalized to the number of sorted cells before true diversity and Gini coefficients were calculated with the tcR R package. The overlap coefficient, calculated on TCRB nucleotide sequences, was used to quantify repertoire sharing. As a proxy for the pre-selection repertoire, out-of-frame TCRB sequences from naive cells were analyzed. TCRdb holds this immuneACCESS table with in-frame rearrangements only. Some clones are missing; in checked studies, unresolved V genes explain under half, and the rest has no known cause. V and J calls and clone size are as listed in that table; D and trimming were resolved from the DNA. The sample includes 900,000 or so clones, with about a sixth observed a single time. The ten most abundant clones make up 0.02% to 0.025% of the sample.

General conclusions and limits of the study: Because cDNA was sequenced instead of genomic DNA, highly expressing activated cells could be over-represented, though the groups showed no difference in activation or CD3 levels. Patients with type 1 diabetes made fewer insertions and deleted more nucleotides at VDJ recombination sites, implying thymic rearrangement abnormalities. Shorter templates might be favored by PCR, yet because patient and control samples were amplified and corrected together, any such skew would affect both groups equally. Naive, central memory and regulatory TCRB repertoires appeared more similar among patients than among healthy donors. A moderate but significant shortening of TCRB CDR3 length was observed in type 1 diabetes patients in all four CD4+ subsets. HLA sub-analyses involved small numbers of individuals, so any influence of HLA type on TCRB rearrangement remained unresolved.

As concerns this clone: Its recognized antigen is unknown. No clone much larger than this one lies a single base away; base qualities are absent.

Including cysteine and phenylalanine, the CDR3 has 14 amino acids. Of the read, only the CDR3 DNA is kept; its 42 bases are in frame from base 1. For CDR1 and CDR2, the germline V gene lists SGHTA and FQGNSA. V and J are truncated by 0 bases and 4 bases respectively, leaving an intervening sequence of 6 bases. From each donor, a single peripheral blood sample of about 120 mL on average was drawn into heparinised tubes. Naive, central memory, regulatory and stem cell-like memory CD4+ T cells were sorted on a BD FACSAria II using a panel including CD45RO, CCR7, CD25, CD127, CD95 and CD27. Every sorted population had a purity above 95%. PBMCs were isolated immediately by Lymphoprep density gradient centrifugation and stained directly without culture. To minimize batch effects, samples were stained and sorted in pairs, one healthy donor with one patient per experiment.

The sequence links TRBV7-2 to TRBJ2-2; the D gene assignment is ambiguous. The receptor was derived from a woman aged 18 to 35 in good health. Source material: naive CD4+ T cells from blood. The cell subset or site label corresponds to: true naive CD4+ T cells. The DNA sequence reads TGTGCCAGCAGCTTAGCACTGTTCACCGGGGAGCTGTTTTTT. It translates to CASSLALFTGELFF.